These 26 T cell receptor beta chains originate from one sample sequenced in a study of PD-1 blockade in classical Hodgkin lymphoma. This table comes from immunoSEQ multiplex PCR, and its TCRdb copy is limited to in-frame clones, with some not included. The sample comprises roughly 16,000 clones, more than 60% of which are singletons, and 4.5% to 5.5% rests with the top ten. Every patient was affected by relapse after autologous stem cell transplantation, while exposure to brentuximab vedotin was not uniform. This sample comprised peripheral blood mononuclear cells (PBMCs), obtained at baseline. These receptors were taken from a human donor with classical Hodgkin lymphoma.

V gene TRBV5-1 combines with J gene TRBJ2-1; D is uncertain. The CDR3 has 15 residues. Germline assignment: CDR1 SGHRS and CDR2 YFSETQ. Between the trimmed V and J ends, which lost 4 bases and 8 bases, there was a span of 19 bases. The chain's CDR3 is CASSVVVSRIDEQFF. CDR3 nucleotide sequence: TGCGCCAGCAGCGTGGTGGTCTCAAGGATCGATGAGCAGTTCTTC. Full variable domain (outside the CDR3, taken from reference TRBV5-1 and TRBJ2-1): KAGVTQTPRYLIKTRGQQVTLSCSPISGHRSVSWYQQTPGQGLQFLFEYFSETQRNKGNFPGRFSGRQFSNSRSEMNVSTLELGDSALYLCASSVVVSRIDEQFFGPGTRLTVL.

The chain joins TRBV5-1 to TRBJ1-2; D remains unclear. The V end was cut by 1 base, the J end by 0 bases, with 13 bases between. Germline CDR1 and CDR2: SGHRS and YFSETQ. This CDR3 comprises 16 residues. The CDR3 loop reads CASSLSGSQPNYGYTF. In DNA, the CDR3 is TGCGCCAGCAGCTTGAGCGGGTCGCAGCCTAACTATGGCTACACCTTC.

The table lists this clone with a few counts. CDR3 residues: CSVARGTGEQYF. In DNA, the CDR3 is TGCAGCGTTGCTAGGGGAACGGGGGAGCAGTACTTC. The V and J genes are TRBV29-1 and TRBJ2-7, with D possibly being TRBD1 or TRBD2 (5 bases each). The CDR3 consists of 12 residues. Trimming shortened V by 4 bases and J by 7 bases, and 14 bases separated the two germline ends. Germline V gives CDR1 SQVTM, CDR2 ANQGSEA.

This clone was detected a few times. The V and J genes are TRBV19 and TRBJ2-7; a weak D match, TRBD1 (5 bases). This CDR3 is 13 amino acids long. CDR1 and CDR2 (germline): LNHDA, SQIVND (reference sequence). V shed 4 bases and J shed 3 bases, with 10 bases lying between them. CDR3 amino acids: CASSTGNFYEQYF. The CDR3 DNA is TGTGCCAGTAGTACAGGGAATTTCTACGAGCAGTACTTC.

The chain is built from TRBV18 and TRBJ1-5; 11 bases align to TRBD1. Looked up from germline, CDR1 is KGHSH and CDR2 is LQKENI. V lost 8 bases and J lost 5; bases outside the gene matches: 5. This CDR3 spans 14 amino acids. As DNA, the CDR3 is TGTGCCAGCACCCCGGGACAGGGGGATCAGCCCCAGCATTTT. Its translation is CASTPGQGDQPQHF.

The V gene is TRBV28, the J gene TRBJ1-2; maybe TRBD1 (5 bases). The germline CDR1 and CDR2 sequences are MDHEN and SYDVKM. The CDR3 runs to 16 residues. The V gene lost 6 bases and the J gene lost 1 base, with 18 bases spanning the gap. In nucleotides, the CDR3 is TGTGCCAGCAGGGATAGAAGCAGGGTCGGTAACTATGGCTACACCTTC. It codes for CASRDRSRVGNYGYTF.

J is TRBJ2-5 and V is TRBV27; 7 bases align to TRBD1. J was trimmed by 2 bases and V by 6 bases; bases with no gene match: 3. In germline, CDR1 is MNHEY, CDR2 SMNVEV (reference sequence). This CDR3 comprises 13 residues. CDR3 nucleotide sequence: TGTGCCAGCAGGAGGACAGGACAAGAGACCCAGTACTTC. Its translation is CASRRTGQETQYF.

This chain links TRBV25-1 with TRBJ2-3; D may be TRBD1 or TRBD2 (6 bases each). Germline loops: CDR1 MGHDK, CDR2 SYGVNS. This CDR3 has 15 residues. V dropped 6 bases and J dropped 5 bases, with 18 bases sitting between them. CDR3 coding DNA: TGTGCCAGCAGCAGAAGGTCGGGGGCCCAAGATACGCAGTATTTT. Translation gives CASSRRSGAQDTQYF. Based on the CDR3 plus reference TRBV25-1 and TRBJ2-3, the full variable domain is EADIYQTPRYLVIGTGKKITLECSQTMGHDKMYWYQQDPGMELHLIHYSYGVNSTEKGDLSSESTVSRIRTEHFPLTLESARPSHTSQYLCASSRRSGAQDTQYFGPGTRLTVL.

The rearrangement links TRBV18 to TRBJ2-1; possibly TRBD2 for D (6 bases). Per the germline V gene, CDR1 is KGHSH and CDR2 is LQKENI. The V gene lost 4 bases and the J gene lost 9 bases, with 13 bases spanning the gap. CDR3 size: 13 residues. The CDR3 DNA reads as TGTGCCAGCTCACTGACGGGAGAAGGTGAGCAGTTCTTC. It specifies CASSLTGEGEQFF. Together with reference TRBV18 and TRBJ2-1, the CDR3 gives the full variable domain: NAGVMQNPRHLVRRRGQEARLRCSPMKGHSHVYWYRQLPEEGLKFMVYLQKENIIDESGMPKERFSAEFPKEGPSILRIQQVVRGDSAAYFCASSLTGEGEQFFGPGTRLTVL.

The chain joins TRBV23-1 to TRBJ1-5; 8 nucleotides line up with TRBD1. TRBV23-1 is labeled an ORF, and its function is uncertain. The CDR3 is 15 amino acids. Trimming removed 2 bases from V and 2 bases from J; junction bases left unmatched: 2. The CDR3, as DNA: TGCGCCAGCAGTCAACGGACAGGGCGCAATCAGCCCCAGCATTTT. This translates into CASSQRTGRNQPQHF.

V is TRBV2 and J is TRBJ1-5; tentatively, D is TRBD1 (5 bases). V lost 2 bases and J lost 9, with 11 bases in between. This CDR3 has 13 residues. Germline lookup yields CDR1 SNHLY and CDR2 FYNNEI. For the CDR3, the DNA is TGTGCCAGCAGTGAAAACCCCGGGACGCCCCAGCATTTT. Amino acids: CASSENPGTPQHF.

The chain employs TRBV25-1 and TRBJ2-6; D remains ambiguous. V was pared by 4 bases and J by 0 bases, with 10 bases between. CDR1 is MGHDK, CDR2 SYGVNS, per germline. The CDR3 totals 16 residues. As DNA, the CDR3 is TGTGCCAGCAGTGCACTATATAGCTCTGGGGCCAACGTCCTGACTTTC. Translation gives CASSALYSSGANVLTF.

This clone showed up just once. This chain uses TRBV11-2 with TRBJ2-2, with TRBD1 as a possible D gene (6 bases). The CDR3 is made up of 15 amino acids. V lost 5 bases, J lost 2 bases, and 12 bases lay in between. From germline, CDR1 is SGHAT and CDR2 FQNNGV. The CDR3 region has the DNA TGTGCCAGCAGCAGTCCGGGACACAACACCGGGGAGCTGTTTTTT. It specifies CASSSPGHNTGELFF.

The V and J genes are TRBV19 and TRBJ2-7, with D perhaps being TRBD1 or TRBD2 (5 bases each). Germline V gene data show CDR1 as LNHDA and CDR2 as SQIVND (reference sequence). There are 14 residues in the CDR3. Trimming removed 3 bases at V and 5 bases at J, with 14 bases between. The CDR3 spells CASSITGARNEQYF. CDR3 sequence (DNA): TGTGCCAGTAGTATCACCGGGGCGAGGAACGAGCAGTACTTC. The whole variable domain, remainder taken from reference TRBV19 and TRBJ2-7, is DGGITQSPKYLFRKEGQNVTLSCEQNLNHDAMYWYRQDPGQGLRLIYYSQIVNDFQKGDIAEGYSVSREKKESFPLTVTSAQKNPTAFYLCASSITGARNEQYFGPGTRLTVT.

The CDR3 loop reads CAWSDLSGGYTF. The CDR3 coding sequence is TGTGCCTGGAGCGATTTGAGTGGTGGCTACACCTTC. The rearrangement uses TRBV30 and TRBJ1-2; no definite D call. Germline V gene lookup returns CDR1 GTSNPN and CDR2 SVGIG (reference sequence). The CDR3 covers 12 residues. V lost 3 bases and J lost 7, with 12 bases in between.

This chain links TRBV4-2 with TRBJ1-2; tentatively, D is TRBD1 (5 bases). In germline, CDR1 is LGHNA, CDR2 YNFKEQ. Trimming cost V 0 bases and J 2 bases, with 13 bases left between them. This CDR3 comprises 16 residues. DNA of the CDR3: TGTGCCAGCAGCCAAGATTACGGCGACAGAAACTATGGCTACACCTTC. Translated, it gives CASSQDYGDRNYGYTF.

The J gene is TRBJ1-6, the V gene TRBV10-2; the D is unclear. Per germline, CDR1 WSHSY and CDR2 SAAADI. The germline V and J ends were trimmed by 6 bases and 4 bases, with 13 bases remaining between them. The CDR3 is 15 amino acids. CDR3 nucleotide sequence: TGCGCCAGCAGGGACTCCGGGGTTTATAATTCACCCCTCCACTTT. Translated, it gives CASRDSGVYNSPLHF.

The chain links TRBV18 to TRBJ2-6; D gene uncertain. Germline CDR1 is KGHSH and CDR2 is LQKENI. This CDR3 spans 16 amino acids. V lost 3 bases to trimming and J lost 3 bases, with 12 bases between them. CDR3 DNA: TGTGCCAGCTCACCGACCCCTGCCCTTGGGGCCAACGTCCTGACTTTC. Amino acids: CASSPTPALGANVLTF.

The chain recombines TRBV5-4 with TRBJ1-2; tentatively, D is TRBD1 (5 bases). Trimming left V 4 bases short and J 4 bases short, with 20 bases between. Germline assignment: CDR1 SGHNT and CDR2 YYREEE (reference sequence). This CDR3 contains 16 residues. The CDR3 spells CASSLHSGFMLYGYTF. CDR3 coding DNA: TGTGCCAGCAGCCTGCATTCAGGGTTTATGCTCTATGGCTACACCTTC.

This clone was recorded only once. This chain joins TRBV6-5 and TRBJ2-2; D remains unclear. The CDR3 runs to 11 residues. The germline gives CDR1 MNHEY, CDR2 SVGAGI. V lost 8 bases and J lost 5, with 6 bases in between. CDR3 sequence (DNA): TGTGCCAGCCGGTCGACCGGGGAGCTGTTTTTT. Translation: CASRSTGELFF.

In DNA, the CDR3 is TGCGCCAGCAGCCGACTAGCGGGGGTTAACAATGAGCAGTTCTTC. Encoded protein: CASSRLAGVNNEQFF. This chain links TRBV5-1 with TRBJ2-1; 12 bases map to TRBD2. Trimming removed 4 bases from V and 5 bases from J; junction bases left unmatched: 4. This CDR3 has 15 residues. Germline CDR1 SGHRS, CDR2 YFSETQ.

The chain uses TRBV6-1 and TRBJ1-2, with a possible D match to TRBD1 (5 bases). Germline V gene sequence: CDR1 MNHNS, CDR2 SASEGT. The V gene lost 3 bases and the J gene lost 0 bases, with 11 bases spanning the gap. The CDR3 has 15 residues. As DNA, the CDR3 is TGTGCCAGCAGTGACCCGGGACGGCCTAACTATGGCTACACCTTC. Its protein is CASSDPGRPNYGYTF.

The genes are TRBV2 and TRBJ2-4; no reliable D call. The ends were cut back, 4 bases at V and 9 bases at J, with 7 bases in the middle. The CDR3 loop spans 11 amino acids. Germline assignment: CDR1 SNHLY and CDR2 FYNNEI. The CDR3 DNA follows: TGTGCCAGCAGTGCCCAAAGCATTCAGTACTTC. Its translation is CASSAQSIQYF.

This clone was picked up a small number of times. The chain combines TRBV10-2 with TRBJ2-7; possibly TRBD1 for D (5 bases). Per the germline V gene, CDR1 is WSHSY and CDR2 is SAAADI. CDR3 size: 13 residues. V was cut by 2 bases and J by 3 bases, with 8 bases left in between. CDR3 nucleotides: TGCGCCAGCAGTGAGAGACAGATCTACGAGCAGTACTTC. It translates to CASSERQIYEQYF.

The rearrangement links TRBV29-1 to TRBJ1-2; TRBD1 agrees at 10 bases. This CDR3 has 12 residues. V dropped 6 bases and J dropped 8; count of bases not matched to a gene: 6. Germline values: CDR1 SQVTM, CDR2 ANQGSEA. The CDR3 coding sequence is TGCAGCGTGCGACAGGGGGCGACGGGCTACACCTTC. Its protein is CSVRQGATGYTF.

V gene TRBV16 combines with J gene TRBJ2-7; no firm D call. The germline V gene has CDR1 KGHSY and CDR2 FQNENV. CDR3 length equals 14 residues. Trimming removed 2 bases from V and 2 bases from J, with 10 bases in between. DNA for the CDR3: TGTGCCAGCAGCCAAGGTCCTGCGCCCTACGAGCAGTACTTC. The encoded protein is CASSQGPAPYEQYF.